This T cell receptor (delta chain) was recovered during a study of gamma-delta T cells after stem cell transplantation. TCRdb fed the RT-PCR reads into CATT to redo clone calling. The repertoire includes over a thousand delta-chain clones, around 2.5% of them detected once, and 40% to 60% sits in the top ten. The CDR3 consists of 18 residues. Trimming at V came to 0 bases and at J to 2 bases, leaving 11 bases not matched to a gene. Germline V lookup: CDR1 GEAIGNYY, CDR2 EKD. Concerning this clone itself: A much larger clonotype is one base distant, so this may be a read error.

This sequence joins TRDV2 and TRDJ1, with 10 bases identical to TRDD3. The source is a human donor. It is not recorded whose cells these are; they may come from a transplant donor. The sample was gamma-delta T cells. In DNA form, the CDR3 reads TGTGCCTGTGACACCGTACCTGTGACTGGGGGATGTACCGATAAACTCATCTTT. Translating it yields CACDTVPVTGGCTDKLIF.